The clone carrying this T cell receptor (beta chain) was counted a few times. Its antigen is not identified. This sample was included in a study of post-analysis software for immune sequencing data. Findings of the study overall: About 5 TRBV segments, including TRBV5-6, TRBV5-1 and TRBV20-1, were more frequent in patients than controls.

The germline gives CDR1 DFQATT, CDR2 SNEGSKA (reference sequence). V shed 6 bases and J 5 bases; nucleotides not matched to a gene: 3. The length of the CDR3 is 12 residues. TCR beta libraries were prepared from cDNA with unique molecular identifiers. TCRdb called the PCR reads again in MiXCR, with one record for every CDR3 protein. The sample lists some 690,000 distinct CDR3 sequences, 25% to 30% seen once, with roughly 0.53% in the top ten. The receptor's source is a girl under 18 with multiple sclerosis. V is TRBV20-1 and J is TRBJ2-5; 10 nucleotides agree with TRBD1. The sequenced sample consisted of blood. CDR3 nucleotides: TGCAGTGCCCAGGGACAGGGGGAGACCCAGTACTTC. Its protein product is CSAQGQGETQYF.